Below, one TCR beta chain is given with its context. This entry is derived from a study of blood T cells in healthy people across ages. The people who gave samples were healthy Caucasians from Russia, aged about 6 to 100. Total RNA was extracted at no less than 5.5 micrograms per sample. Using a J-beta primer mix together with a sample-barcoded 5' primer, a second PCR was run for roughly 6 to 11 cycles. MiXCR, run by TCRdb on the 5' RACE reads, gives a single entry per CDR3 protein. The data hold some 1.7 million distinct CDR3 sequences, with 28% observed a single time. The CDR3 sequence is 16 residues long. Per the germline V gene, CDR1 is SQVTM and CDR2 is ANQGSEA. V dropped 7 bases and J dropped 3; count of bases not matched to a gene: 16.

V usage is TRBV29-1 and J usage is TRBJ1-2, with 8 bases that match TRBD1. This clonotype originated in a woman younger than 45 in good health. Sequencing input: blood. CDR3 residues: CSALWQGANPYYGYTF. CDR3 in DNA: TGCAGCGCCCTGTGGCAGGGGGCTAACCCTTACTATGGCTACACCTTC.